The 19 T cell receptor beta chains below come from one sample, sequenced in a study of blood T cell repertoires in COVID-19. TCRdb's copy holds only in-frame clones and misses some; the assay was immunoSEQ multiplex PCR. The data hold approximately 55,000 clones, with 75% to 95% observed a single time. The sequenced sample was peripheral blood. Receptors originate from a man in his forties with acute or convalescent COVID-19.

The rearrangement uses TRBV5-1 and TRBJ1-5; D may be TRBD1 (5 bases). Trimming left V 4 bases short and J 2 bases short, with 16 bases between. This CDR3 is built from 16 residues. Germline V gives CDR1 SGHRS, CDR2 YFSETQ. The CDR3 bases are TGCGCCAGCAGCCCTCTAGGGGTCCAGGGCAATCAGCCCCAGCATTTT. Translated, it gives CASSPLGVQGNQPQHF.

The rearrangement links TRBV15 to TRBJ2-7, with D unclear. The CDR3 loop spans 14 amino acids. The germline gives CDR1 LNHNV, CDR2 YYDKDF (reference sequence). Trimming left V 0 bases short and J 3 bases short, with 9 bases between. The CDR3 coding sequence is TGTGCCACCAGCAGAGATCGGAGCATCTACGAGCAGTACTTC. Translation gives CATSRDRSIYEQYF.

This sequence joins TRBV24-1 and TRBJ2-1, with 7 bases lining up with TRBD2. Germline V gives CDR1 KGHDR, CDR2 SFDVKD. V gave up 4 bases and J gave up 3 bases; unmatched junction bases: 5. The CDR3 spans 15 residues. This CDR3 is CATSDSGTNYNEQFF. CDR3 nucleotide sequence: TGTGCCACCAGTGACTCCGGGACTAACTACAATGAGCAGTTCTTC.

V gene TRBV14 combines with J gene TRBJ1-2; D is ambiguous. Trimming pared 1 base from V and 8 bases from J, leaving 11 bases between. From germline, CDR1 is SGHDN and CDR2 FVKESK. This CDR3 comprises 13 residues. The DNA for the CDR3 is TGTGCCAGCAGCCAAGGTGCGGCGGGGGGCTACACCTTC. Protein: CASSQGAAGGYTF. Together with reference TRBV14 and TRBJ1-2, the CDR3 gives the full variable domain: EAGVTQFPSHSVIEKGQTVTLRCDPISGHDNLYWYRRVMGKEIKFLLHFVKESKQDESGMPNNRFLAERTGGTYSTLKVQPAELEDSGVYFCASSQGAAGGYTFGSGTRLTVV.

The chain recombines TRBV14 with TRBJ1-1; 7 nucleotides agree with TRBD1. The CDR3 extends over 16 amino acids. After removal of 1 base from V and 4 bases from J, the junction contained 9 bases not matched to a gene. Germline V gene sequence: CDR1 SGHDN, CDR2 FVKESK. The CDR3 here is CASSQVVIWTGTEAFF. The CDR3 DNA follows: TGTGCCAGCAGCCAAGTCGTGATTTGGACAGGCACTGAAGCTTTCTTT. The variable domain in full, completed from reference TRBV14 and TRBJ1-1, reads EAGVTQFPSHSVIEKGQTVTLRCDPISGHDNLYWYRRVMGKEIKFLLHFVKESKQDESGMPNNRFLAERTGGTYSTLKVQPAELEDSGVYFCASSQVVIWTGTEAFFGQGTRLTVV.

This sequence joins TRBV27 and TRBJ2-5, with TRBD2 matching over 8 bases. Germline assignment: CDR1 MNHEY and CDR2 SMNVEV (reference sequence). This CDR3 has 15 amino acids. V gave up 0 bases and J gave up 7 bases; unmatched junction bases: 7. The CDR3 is CASSLSGPAGGTQYF. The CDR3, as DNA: TGTGCCAGCAGTTTATCGGGTCCCGCGGGGGGGACCCAGTACTTC.

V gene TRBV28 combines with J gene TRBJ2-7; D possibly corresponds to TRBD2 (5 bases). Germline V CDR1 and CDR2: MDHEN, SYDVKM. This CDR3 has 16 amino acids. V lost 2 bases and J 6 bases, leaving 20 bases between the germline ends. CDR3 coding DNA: TGTGCCAGCAGTTTAAGTGCGGGCAGGAAGGTTGGCGAGCAGTACTTC. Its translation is CASSLSAGRKVGEQYF. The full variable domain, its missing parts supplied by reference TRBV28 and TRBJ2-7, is DVKVTQSSRYLVKRTGEKVFLECVQDMDHENMFWYRQDPGLGLRLIYFSYDVKMKEKGDIPEGYSVSREKKERFSLILESASTNQTSMYLCASSLSAGRKVGEQYFGPGTRLTVT.

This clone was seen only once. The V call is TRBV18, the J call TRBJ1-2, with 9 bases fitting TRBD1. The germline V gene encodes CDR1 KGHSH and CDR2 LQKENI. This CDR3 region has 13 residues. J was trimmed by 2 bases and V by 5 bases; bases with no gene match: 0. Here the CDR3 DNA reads TGTGCCAGCTCAGGACAGGGGAACTATGGCTACACCTTC. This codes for CASSGQGNYGYTF.

This CDR3 reads CASSAGGEAFF. DNA for the CDR3: TGTGCCAGCAGCGCAGGAGGTGAAGCTTTCTTT. V gene TRBV3-1 (or the pseudogene TRBV3-2) combines with J gene TRBJ1-1; D gene ambiguous. This CDR3 region has 11 residues. The germline CDR1 and CDR2 sequences are LGHDT and YNNKEL (reference sequence). Between the trimmed V and J ends, which lost 5 bases and 7 bases, there was a span of 8 bases.

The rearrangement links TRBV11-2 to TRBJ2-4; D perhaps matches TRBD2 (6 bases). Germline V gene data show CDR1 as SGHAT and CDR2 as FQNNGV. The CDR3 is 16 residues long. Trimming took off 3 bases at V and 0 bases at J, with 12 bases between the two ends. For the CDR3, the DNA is TGTGCCAGCAGCTTGACTAGGACGGTAGCCAAAAACATTCAGTACTTC. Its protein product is CASSLTRTVAKNIQYF. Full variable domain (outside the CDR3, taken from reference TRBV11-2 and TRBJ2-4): EAGVAQSPRYKIIEKRQSVAFWCNPISGHATLYWYQQILGQGPKLLIQFQNNGVVDDSQLPKDRFSAERLKGVDSTLKIQPAKLEDSAVYLCASSLTRTVAKNIQYFGAGTRLSVL.

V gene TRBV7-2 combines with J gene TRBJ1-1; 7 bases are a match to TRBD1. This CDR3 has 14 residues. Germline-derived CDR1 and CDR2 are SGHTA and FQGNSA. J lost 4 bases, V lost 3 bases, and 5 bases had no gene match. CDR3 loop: CASSLRQGGTEAFF. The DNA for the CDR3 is TGTGCCAGCAGCTTGAGACAGGGCGGCACTGAAGCTTTCTTT. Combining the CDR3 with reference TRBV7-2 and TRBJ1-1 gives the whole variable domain GAGVSQSPSNKVTEKGKDVELRCDPISGHTALYWYRQSLGQGLEFLIYFQGNSAPDKSGLPSDRFSAERTGGSVSTLTIQRTQQEDSAVYLCASSLRQGGTEAFFGQGTRLTVV.

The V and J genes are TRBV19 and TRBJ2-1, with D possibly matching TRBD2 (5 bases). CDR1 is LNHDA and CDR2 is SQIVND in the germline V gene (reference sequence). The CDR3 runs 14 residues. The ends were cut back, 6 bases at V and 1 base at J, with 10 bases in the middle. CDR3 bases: TGTGCCAGTAGCATGGACTCGTCCTACAATGAGCAGTTCTTC. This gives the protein CASSMDSSYNEQFF.

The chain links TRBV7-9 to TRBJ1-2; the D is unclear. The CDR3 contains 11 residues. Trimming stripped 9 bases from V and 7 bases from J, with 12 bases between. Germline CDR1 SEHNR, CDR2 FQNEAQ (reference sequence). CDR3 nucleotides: TGTGCCAGGGAGGGTCCAAGTGGCTACACCTTC. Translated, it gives CAREGPSGYTF.

CDR3 DNA sequence: TGTGCCAGCAGCTTAGATGGAGGGATAGGGCAGCCCCAGCATTTT. Residues: CASSLDGGIGQPQHF. The chain is built from TRBV11-2 and TRBJ1-5; no reliable D call. With 0 bases removed from V and 7 bases from J, the gap between germline ends came to 13 bases. The CDR3 loop spans 15 amino acids. In germline, CDR1 is SGHAT, CDR2 FQNNGV.

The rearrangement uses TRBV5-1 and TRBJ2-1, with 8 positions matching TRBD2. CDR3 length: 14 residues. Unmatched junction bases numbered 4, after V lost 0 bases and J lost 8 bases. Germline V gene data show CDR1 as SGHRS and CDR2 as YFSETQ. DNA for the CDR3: TGCGCCAGCAGCTTGGGGACTAGCTTAGATGAGCAGTTCTTC. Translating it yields CASSLGTSLDEQFF.

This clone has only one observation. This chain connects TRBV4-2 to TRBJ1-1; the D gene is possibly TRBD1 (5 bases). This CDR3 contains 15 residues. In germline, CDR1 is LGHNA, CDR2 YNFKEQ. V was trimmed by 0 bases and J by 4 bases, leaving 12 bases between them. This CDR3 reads CASSQDPGKGTEAFF. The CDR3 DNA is TGTGCCAGCAGCCAAGATCCAGGGAAGGGCACTGAAGCTTTCTTT.

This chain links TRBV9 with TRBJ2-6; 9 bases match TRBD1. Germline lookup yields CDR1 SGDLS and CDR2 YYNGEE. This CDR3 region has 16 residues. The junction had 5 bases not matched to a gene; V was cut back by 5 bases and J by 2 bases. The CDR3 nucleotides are TGTGCCAGCAGGACAGGGGGAGGGGCTGGGGCCAACGTCCTGACTTTC. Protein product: CASRTGGGAGANVLTF.

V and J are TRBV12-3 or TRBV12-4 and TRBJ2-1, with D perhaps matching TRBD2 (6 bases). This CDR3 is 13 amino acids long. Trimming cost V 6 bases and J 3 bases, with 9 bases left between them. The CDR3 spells CASSPGGYNEQFF. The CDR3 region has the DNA TGTGCCAGCAGCCCCGGGGGCTACAATGAGCAGTTCTTC.

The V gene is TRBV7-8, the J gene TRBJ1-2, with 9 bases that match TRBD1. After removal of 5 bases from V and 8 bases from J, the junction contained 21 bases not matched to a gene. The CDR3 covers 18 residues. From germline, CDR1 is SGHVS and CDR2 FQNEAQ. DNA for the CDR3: TGTGCCAGCAGCCTCGATCGCCTACCGGGACAGGGTAAACGCGGCTACACCTTC. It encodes CASSLDRLPGQGKRGYTF.